What follows describes a single T cell receptor beta chain. CDR3 length: 15 residues. Germline V lookup: CDR1 MDHEN, CDR2 SYDVKM. This sample was taken from a study of cytomegalovirus exposure and HLA in healthy donors. Donors came from a validation cohort of some 130 subjects, distinct from the first 666-subject cohort. Assay used: immunoSEQ multiplex PCR; TCRdb lists only in-frame clones, some missing. The data contain fewer than 400,000 clones, over 75% of them singletons. The chain couples TRBV28 to TRBJ2-1; 9 bases line up with TRBD2. The sequencing input was PBMCs. The clonotype was recovered from a man younger than 45 in good health and CMV-seronegative. CDR3 in amino acids: CVTQEAGGPYNEQFF. CDR3 bases: TGTGTTACACAGGAGGCGGGGGGGCCATACAATGAGCAGTTCTTC.